Here is one T cell receptor (beta chain) with its context. This clone showed up just a few times. Which antigen it targets is not known. No base-level quality is on record; no much larger clone is a single base apart. TCRbeta CDR3 regions were amplified from genomic DNA by means of the immunoSEQ Assay, a bias-controlled multiplex PCR. Turning to the authors' computational methods: Nucleated cell counts per sample were estimated from amplification of reference gene primers within the assay. To quantify the absolute abundance of each unique TCRbeta CDR3 rearrangement, sequence reads were collapsed and filtered. For each sample, productive Simpson clonality was calculated as the square root of Simpson's diversity index across productive rearrangements. TCRdb retrieved this table from immuneACCESS and kept in-frame rearrangements only. Not all clones are present; in checked studies, unresolved V genes account for under half, and no reason is known for the remainder. That table is the source of V, J and clone size, and D and trimming were worked out from the DNA. The sample table records over 120,000 clones; about four fifths of these occur just once. The ten biggest clones cover 8.2% of the sample.

Collaborating institutions collected whole blood in K2EDTA tubes following their own protocols. For TCRbeta analysis, collaborators shipped samples as frozen whole blood, isolated PBMCs, or DNA extracted from either of those sample types. This record belongs to a study of blood T cell repertoires in COVID-19 (dated by TCRdb to 2020 to 2021). Background on the whole study: Collaborator samples came from the United States, Italy and Spain and covered acute and convalescent phases of COVID-19. The material from the prospective study consisted of cDNA or gDNA derived from T cells, B-cell-depleted T cells, or PBMCs. Subjects who had been exposed to COVID-19, were actively infected with it, or had recovered from it provided the deeply sampled blood TCRbeta repertoires that made up the dataset. The repertoires were released in a freely available public database meant as a resource for research on the immune response to SARS-CoV-2. Samples were obtained from the ongoing ImmuneRACE study (first 160 participants) and from over 1,000 subjects provided by 6 global collaborators. A de-identified subject ID, COVID-19 status, age in years and sex were almost always included in the sample metadata. HLA class I and class II types, where available, came from metadata supplied by the sample provider rather than from assay-based typing. Study-level results and caveats: Clinical and demographic metadata were provided uncurated, with the amount varying by source and participant.

Between the V and J ends, shortened by 5 bases and 2 bases respectively, the junction contains 18 bases. Per the germline V gene, MDHEN is the CDR1 and SYDVKM is the CDR2. From cysteine to phenylalanine, the CDR3 is 16 amino acids long. Only CDR3 DNA remains: 48 bases, in frame from the first base. Here the chain combines TRBV28 and TRBJ1-1, and the D gene may be TRBD1, 6 bases matching. This receptor was taken from a human donor in a cohort sampled during active COVID-19. The sample comprised peripheral blood. CDR3 region: CASSPEVGTPNTEAFF. The DNA sequence is given as TGTGCCAGCAGTCCAGAGGTCGGGACACCAAACACTGAAGCTTTCTTT.